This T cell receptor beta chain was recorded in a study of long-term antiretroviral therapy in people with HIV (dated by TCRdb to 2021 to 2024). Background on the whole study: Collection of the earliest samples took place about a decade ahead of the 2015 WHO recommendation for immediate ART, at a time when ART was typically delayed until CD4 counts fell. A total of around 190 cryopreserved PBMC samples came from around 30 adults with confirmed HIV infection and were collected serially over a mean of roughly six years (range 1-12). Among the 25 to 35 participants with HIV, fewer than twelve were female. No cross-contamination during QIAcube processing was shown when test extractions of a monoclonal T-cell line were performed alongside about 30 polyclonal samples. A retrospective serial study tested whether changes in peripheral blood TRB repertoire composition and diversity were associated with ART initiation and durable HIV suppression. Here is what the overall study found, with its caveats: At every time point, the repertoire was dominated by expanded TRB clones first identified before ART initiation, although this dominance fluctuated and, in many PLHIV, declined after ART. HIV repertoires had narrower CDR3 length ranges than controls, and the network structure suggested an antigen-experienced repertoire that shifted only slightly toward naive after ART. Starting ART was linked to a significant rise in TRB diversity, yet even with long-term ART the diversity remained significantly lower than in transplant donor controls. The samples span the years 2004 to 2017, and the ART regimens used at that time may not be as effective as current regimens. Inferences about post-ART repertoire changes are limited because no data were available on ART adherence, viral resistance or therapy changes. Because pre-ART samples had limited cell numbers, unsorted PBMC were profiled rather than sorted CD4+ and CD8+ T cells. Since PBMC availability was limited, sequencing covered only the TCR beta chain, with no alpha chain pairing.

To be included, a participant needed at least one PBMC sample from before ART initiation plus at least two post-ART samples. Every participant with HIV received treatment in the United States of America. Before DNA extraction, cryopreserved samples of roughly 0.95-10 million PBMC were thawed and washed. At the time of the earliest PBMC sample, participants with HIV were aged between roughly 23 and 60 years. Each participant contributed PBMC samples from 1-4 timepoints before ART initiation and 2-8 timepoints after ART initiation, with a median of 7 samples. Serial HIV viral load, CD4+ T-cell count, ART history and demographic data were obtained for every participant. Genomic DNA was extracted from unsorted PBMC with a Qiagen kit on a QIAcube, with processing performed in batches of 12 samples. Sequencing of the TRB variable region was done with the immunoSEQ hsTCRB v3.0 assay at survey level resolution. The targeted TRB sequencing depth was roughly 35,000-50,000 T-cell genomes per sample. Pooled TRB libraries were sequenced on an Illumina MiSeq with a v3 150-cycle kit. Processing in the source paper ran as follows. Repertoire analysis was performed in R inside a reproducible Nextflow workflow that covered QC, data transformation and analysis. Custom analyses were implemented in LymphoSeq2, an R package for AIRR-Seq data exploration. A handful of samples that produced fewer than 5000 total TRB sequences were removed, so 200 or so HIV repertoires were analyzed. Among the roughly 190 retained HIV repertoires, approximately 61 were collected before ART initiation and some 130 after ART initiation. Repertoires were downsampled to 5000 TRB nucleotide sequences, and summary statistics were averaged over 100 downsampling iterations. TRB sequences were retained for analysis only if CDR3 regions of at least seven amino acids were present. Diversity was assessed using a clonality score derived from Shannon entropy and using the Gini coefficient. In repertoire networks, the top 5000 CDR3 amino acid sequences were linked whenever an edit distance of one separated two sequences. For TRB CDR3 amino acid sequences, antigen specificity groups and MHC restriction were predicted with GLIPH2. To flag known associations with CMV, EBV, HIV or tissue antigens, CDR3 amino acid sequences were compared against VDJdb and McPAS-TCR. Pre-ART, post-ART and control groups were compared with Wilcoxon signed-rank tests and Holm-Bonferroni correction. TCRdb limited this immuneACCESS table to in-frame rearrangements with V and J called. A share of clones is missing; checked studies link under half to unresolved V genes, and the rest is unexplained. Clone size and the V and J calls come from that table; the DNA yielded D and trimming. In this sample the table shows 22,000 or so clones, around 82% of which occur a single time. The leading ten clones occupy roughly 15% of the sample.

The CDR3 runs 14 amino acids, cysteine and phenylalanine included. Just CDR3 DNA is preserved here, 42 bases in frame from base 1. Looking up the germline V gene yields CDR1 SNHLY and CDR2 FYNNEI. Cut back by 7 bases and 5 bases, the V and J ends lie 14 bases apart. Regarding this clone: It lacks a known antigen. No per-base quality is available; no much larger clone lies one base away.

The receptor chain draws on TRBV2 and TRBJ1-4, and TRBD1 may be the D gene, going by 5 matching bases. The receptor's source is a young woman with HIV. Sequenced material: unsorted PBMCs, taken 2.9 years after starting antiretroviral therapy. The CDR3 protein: CASIRDWINEKLFF. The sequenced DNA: TGTGCCAGCATAAGGGACTGGATAAATGAAAAACTGTTTTTT.